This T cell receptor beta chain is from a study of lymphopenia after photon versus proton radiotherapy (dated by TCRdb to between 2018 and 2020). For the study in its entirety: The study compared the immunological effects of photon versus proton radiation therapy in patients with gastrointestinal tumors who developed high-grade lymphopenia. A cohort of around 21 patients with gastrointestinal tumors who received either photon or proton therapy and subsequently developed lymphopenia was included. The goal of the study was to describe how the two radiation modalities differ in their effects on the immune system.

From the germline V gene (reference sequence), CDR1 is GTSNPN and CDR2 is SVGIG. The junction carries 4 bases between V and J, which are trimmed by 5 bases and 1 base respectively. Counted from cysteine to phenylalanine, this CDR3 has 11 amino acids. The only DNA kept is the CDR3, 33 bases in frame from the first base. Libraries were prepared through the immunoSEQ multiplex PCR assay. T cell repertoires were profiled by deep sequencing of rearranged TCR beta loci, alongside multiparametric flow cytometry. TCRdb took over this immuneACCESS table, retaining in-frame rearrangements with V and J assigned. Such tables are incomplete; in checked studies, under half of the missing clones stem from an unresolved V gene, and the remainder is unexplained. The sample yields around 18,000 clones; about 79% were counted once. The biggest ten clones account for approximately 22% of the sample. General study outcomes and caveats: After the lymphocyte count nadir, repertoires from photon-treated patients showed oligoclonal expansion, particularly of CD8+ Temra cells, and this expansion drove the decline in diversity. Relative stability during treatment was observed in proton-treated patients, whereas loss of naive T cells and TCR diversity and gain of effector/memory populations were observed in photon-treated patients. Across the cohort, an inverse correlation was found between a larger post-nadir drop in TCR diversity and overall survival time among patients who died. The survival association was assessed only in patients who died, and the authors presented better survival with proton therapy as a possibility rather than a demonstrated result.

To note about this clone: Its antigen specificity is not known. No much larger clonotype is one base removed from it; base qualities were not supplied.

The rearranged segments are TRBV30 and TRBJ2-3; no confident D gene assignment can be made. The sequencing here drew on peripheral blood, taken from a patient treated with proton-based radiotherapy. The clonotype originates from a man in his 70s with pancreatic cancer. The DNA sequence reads TGTGCCTGGGACGGCACAGATACGCAGTATTTT. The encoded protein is CAWDGTDTQYF.